This entry features one T cell receptor (beta chain) sequence. Its specificity is not known. This CDR3 is built from 14 residues. Trimming cost V 4 bases and J 1 base, with 11 bases left between them. Germline V CDR1 and CDR2: SGHNT, YYREEE (reference sequence). This specimen comes from a study of cytomegalovirus exposure and HLA in healthy donors. Study findings and constraints: Cytomegalovirus status was reportedly diagnosed by the classifier with high sensitivity and specificity. Three CMV-associated chains proved CMV antigen-specific in vitro.

The assay was immunoSEQ multiplex PCR, and TCRdb's table has in-frame clones only and misses some. Here the sample spans roughly 65,000 clones, 85% to 95% being singletons. J is TRBJ2-5 and V is TRBV5-4; perhaps TRBD1 as D (5 bases). The TCR originated in a young man in good health and CMV-seropositive. Sequences were obtained from PBMCs. CDR3 residues: CASSRTFGQETQYF. The CDR3 DNA reads TGTGCCAGCAGCCGGACATTTGGCCAAGAGACCCAGTACTTC.